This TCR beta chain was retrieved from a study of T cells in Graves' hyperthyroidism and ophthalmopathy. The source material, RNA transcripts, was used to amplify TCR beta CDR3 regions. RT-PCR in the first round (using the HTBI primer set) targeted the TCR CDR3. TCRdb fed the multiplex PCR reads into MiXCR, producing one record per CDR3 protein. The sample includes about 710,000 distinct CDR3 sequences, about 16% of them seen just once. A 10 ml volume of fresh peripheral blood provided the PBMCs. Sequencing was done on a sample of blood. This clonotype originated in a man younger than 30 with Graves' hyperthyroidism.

The CDR3 here is CASSLGGRESSGRSVSSYEQYF. CDR3 bases: TGTGCCAGCAGCTTGGGCGGTCGGGAGTCTAGCGGGAGATCTGTAAGCTCCTACGAGCAGTACTTC. J is TRBJ2-7 and V is TRBV5-8; 10 nucleotides match TRBD2. J was trimmed by 0 bases and V by 0 bases; bases with no gene match: 21. The germline gives CDR1 SGHTS, CDR2 YDEGEE. This CDR3 is 22 amino acids long.